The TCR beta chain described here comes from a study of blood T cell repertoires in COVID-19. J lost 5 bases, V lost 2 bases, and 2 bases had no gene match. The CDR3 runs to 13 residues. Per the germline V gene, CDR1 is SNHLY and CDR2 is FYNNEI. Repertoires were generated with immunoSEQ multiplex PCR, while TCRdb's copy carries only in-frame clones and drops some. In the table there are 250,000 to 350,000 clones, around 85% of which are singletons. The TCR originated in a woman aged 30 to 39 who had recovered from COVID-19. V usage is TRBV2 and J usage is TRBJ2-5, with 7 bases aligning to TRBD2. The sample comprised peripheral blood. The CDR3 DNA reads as TGTGCCAGCAGTGAATTGGGGGGGGAGACCCAGTACTTC. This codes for CASSELGGETQYF.